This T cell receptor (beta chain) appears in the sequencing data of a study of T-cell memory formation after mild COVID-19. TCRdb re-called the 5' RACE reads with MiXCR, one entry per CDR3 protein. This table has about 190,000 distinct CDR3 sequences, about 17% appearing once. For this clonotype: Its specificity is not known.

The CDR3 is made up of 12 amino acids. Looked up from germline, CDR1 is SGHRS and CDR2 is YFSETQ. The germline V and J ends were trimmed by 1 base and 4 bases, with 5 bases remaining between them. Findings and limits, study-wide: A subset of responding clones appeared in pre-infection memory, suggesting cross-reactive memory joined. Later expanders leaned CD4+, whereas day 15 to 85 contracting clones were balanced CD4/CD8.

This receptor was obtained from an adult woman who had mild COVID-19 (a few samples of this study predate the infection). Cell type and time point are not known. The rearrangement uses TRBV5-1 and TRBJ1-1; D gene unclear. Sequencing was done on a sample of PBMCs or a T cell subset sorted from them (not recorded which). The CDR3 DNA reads TGCGCCAGCAGCTTGCGGGGCACTGAAGCTTTCTTT. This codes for CASSLRGTEAFF.